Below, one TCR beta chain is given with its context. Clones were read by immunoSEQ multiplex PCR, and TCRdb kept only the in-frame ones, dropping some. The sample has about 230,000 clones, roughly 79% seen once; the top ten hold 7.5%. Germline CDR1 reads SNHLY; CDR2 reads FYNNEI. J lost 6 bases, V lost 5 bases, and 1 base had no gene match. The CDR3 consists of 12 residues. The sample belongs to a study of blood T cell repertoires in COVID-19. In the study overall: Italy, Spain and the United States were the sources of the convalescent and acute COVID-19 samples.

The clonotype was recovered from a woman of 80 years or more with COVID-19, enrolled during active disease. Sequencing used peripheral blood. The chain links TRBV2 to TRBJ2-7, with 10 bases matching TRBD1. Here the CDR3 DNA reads TGTGCCAGCAGTTGGACAGGGGGCGAGCAGTACTTC. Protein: CASSWTGGEQYF.